A selection of T cell receptor beta chains follows, all from one sample in a study of blood T cell repertoires in COVID-19. Data came from immunoSEQ multiplex PCR; TCRdb stores just in-frame clones and leaves some out. The data hold roughly 500,000 clones, with 70% to 90% observed a single time. Input material: PBMCs or T cells enriched from blood (not recorded which). These receptors were obtained from a woman between 40 and 50 years old who had recovered from COVID-19. CDR3s include the opening cysteine and the closing phenylalanine or tryptophan. A D gene is named only where the DNA matches it firmly. Not all rows give a size; the values are once, few, many and, for expanded clones, a class.

v_call: TRBV24-1
d_call: TRBD1
clone_size: -
j_call: TRBJ1-2
cdr3_nt: TGTGCCACCAGTGATGGGACAGTAGGATCCTATGGCTACACCTTC
cdr3_aa: CATSDGTVGSYGYTF

v_call: TRBV27
d_call: -
clone_size: -
j_call: TRBJ1-4
cdr3_nt: TGTGCCAGCAGGGACACAGGGAGAGGTGAAAAACTGTTTTTT
cdr3_aa: CASRDTGRGEKLFF

v_call: TRBV11-2
d_call: -
clone_size: -
j_call: TRBJ1-2
cdr3_nt: TGTGCCAGCAGCTTAGAGGGCAGAGCCTATGGCTACACCTTC
cdr3_aa: CASSLEGRAYGYTF

v_call: TRBV5-1
d_call: TRBD2
clone_size: once
j_call: TRBJ2-1
cdr3_nt: TGCGCCAGCAGCTTGGGACTAGCGGGTTTCAATGAGCAGTTCTTC
cdr3_aa: CASSLGLAGFNEQFF

v_call: TRBV9
d_call: -
clone_size: -
j_call: TRBJ1-3
cdr3_nt: TGTGCCAGCAGCGTAGTTTCAGGGGCCTCTGGAAACACCATATATTTT
cdr3_aa: CASSVVSGASGNTIYF

v_call: TRBV19
d_call: -
clone_size: -
j_call: TRBJ2-2
cdr3_nt: TGTGCCAGTAAGCGGAACACCGGGGAGCTGTTTTTT
cdr3_aa: CASKRNTGELFF

v_call: TRBV5-4
d_call: -
clone_size: -
j_call: TRBJ2-5
cdr3_nt: TGTGCCAGCAGCTTCTTTGCGCGGAACCCGACCAACGAAGAGACCCAGTACTTC
cdr3_aa: CASSFFARNPTNEETQYF

v_call: TRBV6-5
d_call: TRBD1
clone_size: -
j_call: TRBJ1-1
cdr3_nt: TGTGCCAGCAGGAAACAGGGGACGCCTGAAGCTTTCTTT
cdr3_aa: CASRKQGTPEAFF

v_call: TRBV11-2
d_call: -
clone_size: -
j_call: TRBJ2-2
cdr3_nt: TGTGCCAGCAGCCAGGGGCTAGGCATCGGCACCGGGGAGCTGTTTTTT
cdr3_aa: CASSQGLGIGTGELFF

v_call: TRBV5-1
d_call: TRBD2
clone_size: -
j_call: TRBJ2-3
cdr3_nt: TGCGCCAGCAGCTTGGGGGTAGCGGGAGATACGCAGTATTTT
cdr3_aa: CASSLGVAGDTQYF

v_call: TRBV12-3/TRBV12-4
d_call: -
clone_size: -
j_call: TRBJ1-4
cdr3_nt: TGTGCCAGCAGGGGGGCAAGGGTCGAAAAACTGTTTTTT
cdr3_aa: CASRGARVEKLFF

v_call: TRBV7-9
d_call: TRBD1
clone_size: -
j_call: TRBJ1-1
cdr3_nt: TGTGCCAGCAGCCCAACGACAGGGACTAGAGATGAAGCTTTCTTT
cdr3_aa: CASSPTTGTRDEAFF

v_call: TRBV15
d_call: -
clone_size: -
j_call: TRBJ1-4
cdr3_nt: TGTGCCACCAGCAGAGGGCAGGCAGGGCGAGGAGAAAAACTGTTTTTT
cdr3_aa: CATSRGQAGRGEKLFF

v_call: TRBV4-2
d_call: TRBD2
clone_size: -
j_call: TRBJ2-1
cdr3_nt: TGTGCCAGCAGCCAAGATCTAGGGCGGGACTACTACAATGAGCAGTTCTTC
cdr3_aa: CASSQDLGRDYYNEQFF

v_call: TRBV18
d_call: -
clone_size: -
j_call: TRBJ2-7
cdr3_nt: TGTGCCAGCTCCCCCGGCGGAGGCACCTACGAGCAGTACTTC
cdr3_aa: CASSPGGGTYEQYF

v_call: TRBV29-1
d_call: -
clone_size: few
j_call: TRBJ1-1
cdr3_nt: TGCAGCGCCCAAGGGGGATTGAACACTGAAGCTTTCTTT
cdr3_aa: CSAQGGLNTEAFF